This T cell receptor (beta chain) was obtained from a study of blood T cell repertoires in COVID-19. The CDR3 has 19 residues. The germline gives CDR1 LNHDA, CDR2 SQIVND (reference sequence). The V segment lost 0 bases and the J segment 0 bases; nucleotides outside the gene matches: 9. The repertoire was sequenced with immunoSEQ multiplex PCR; TCRdb's copy has only in-frame clones and lacks some. The table includes about 220,000 clones, roughly 89% detected once. Clinical histories supplied by participants themselves formed the basis of cohort assignment. The receptor comes from a woman under 40 with acute COVID-19. The chain links TRBV19 to TRBJ2-1; the match to TRBD1 covers 9 bases. The sample comprised PBMCs or T cells enriched from blood (not recorded which). The CDR3 DNA reads as TGTGCCAGTAGTATAGATGACGACAGGGGGTATAGCTCCTACAATGAGCAGTTCTTC. Protein: CASSIDDDRGYSSYNEQFF.